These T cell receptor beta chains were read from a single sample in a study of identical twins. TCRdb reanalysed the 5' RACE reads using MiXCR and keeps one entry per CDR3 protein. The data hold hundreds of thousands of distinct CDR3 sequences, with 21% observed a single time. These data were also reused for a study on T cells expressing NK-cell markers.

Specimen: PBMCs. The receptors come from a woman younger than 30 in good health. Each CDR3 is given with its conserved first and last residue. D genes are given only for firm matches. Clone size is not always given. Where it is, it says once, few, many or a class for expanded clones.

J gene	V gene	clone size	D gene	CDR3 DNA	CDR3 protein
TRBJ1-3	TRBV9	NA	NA	TGTGCCAGCAGCGTAGGACTGGGAAACACCATATATTTT	CASSVGLGNTIYF
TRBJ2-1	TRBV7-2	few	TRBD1	TGTGCCAGCAGCTTGGGACAGGGATTTTACAATGAGCAGTTCTTC	CASSLGQGFYNEQFF
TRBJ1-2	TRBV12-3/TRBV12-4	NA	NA	TGTGCCAGCAGTTCCCAATTCAATGGCTACACCTTC	CASSSQFNGYTF
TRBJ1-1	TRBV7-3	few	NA	TGTGCCAGCAGCGTTTACGGGGCCACGGGCACTGAAGCTTTCTTT	CASSVYGATGTEAFF
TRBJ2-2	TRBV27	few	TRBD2	TGTGCCAGCAGTTTTAGCGGGGGGGCGGCGAACGGGGAGCTGTTTTTT	CASSFSGGAANGELFF
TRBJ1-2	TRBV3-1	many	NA	TGTGCCAGCTCCGACCGGGACTATGGCTACACCTTC	CASSDRDYGYTF
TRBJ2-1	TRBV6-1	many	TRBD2	TGTGCCAGCAAACCGGGACTAGCTAACGATGAGCAGTTCTTC	CASKPGLANDEQFF
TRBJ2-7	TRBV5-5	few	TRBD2	TGTGCCAGCAGCCTGACTAGCCGTCATAGCTCCTACGAGCAGTACTTC	CASSLTSRHSSYEQYF
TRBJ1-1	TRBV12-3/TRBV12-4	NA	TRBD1	TGTGCCAGCAGTTTCAGGCAGGGGGCCGAAGCTTTCTTT	CASSFRQGAEAFF
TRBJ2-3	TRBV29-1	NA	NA	TGCAGCGTTGAATTGTCAACTAGCACAGATACGCAGTATTTT	CSVELSTSTDTQYF
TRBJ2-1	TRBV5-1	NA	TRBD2	TGCGCCAGCAGCTTGTTCGGGACTAGCGGGGACAATGAGCAGTTCTTC	CASSLFGTSGDNEQFF
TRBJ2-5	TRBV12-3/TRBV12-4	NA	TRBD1	TGTGCCAGCAGTCCTGCAGGGGGCCAAGAGACCCAGTACTTC	CASSPAGGQETQYF
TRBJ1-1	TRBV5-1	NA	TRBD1	TGCGCCAGCAGCCAACAGGGGGTGAACACTGAAGCTTTCTTT	CASSQQGVNTEAFF
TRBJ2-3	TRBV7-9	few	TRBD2	TGTGCCAGCAACAAGCGGGATCCCACAGATACGCAGTATTTT	CASNKRDPTDTQYF
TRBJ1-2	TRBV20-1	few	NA	TGCAGTGCTAATTACAACTATGGCTACACCTTC	CSANYNYGYTF
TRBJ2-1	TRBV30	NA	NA	TGTGCCTGGAGCCGGGACGCTAGTTACAATGAGCAGTTCTTC	CAWSRDASYNEQFF
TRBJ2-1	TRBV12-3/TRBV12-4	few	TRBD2	TGTGCCAGCAGTTTTATAGCGGGGAATGAGCAGTTCTTC	CASSFIAGNEQFF
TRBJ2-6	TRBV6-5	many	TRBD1	TGTGCCAGCAGTTACCTTGGACAGGGGGCGCGTGGGGCCAACGTCCTGACTTTC	CASSYLGQGARGANVLTF
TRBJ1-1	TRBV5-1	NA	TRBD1	TGCGCCAGCAGTTTGACAGGGGCGCAAAAGGAAGCTTTCTTT	CASSLTGAQKEAFF
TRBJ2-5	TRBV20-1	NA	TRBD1	TGCAGTGCTTTGGGACAGCAAGAGACCCAGTACTTC	CSALGQQETQYF
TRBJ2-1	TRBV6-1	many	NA	TGTGCCAGCAGGGAACTAGACTACAATGAGCAGTTCTTC	CASRELDYNEQFF
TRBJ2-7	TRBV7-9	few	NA	TGTGCCAGCAGCTTACCCGAACAAAGCTCCTACGAGCAGTACTTC	CASSLPEQSSYEQYF
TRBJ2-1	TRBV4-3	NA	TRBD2	TGCGCCAGCAGCCATGAACTAGCGGGTGGTTACAATGAGCAGTTCTTC	CASSHELAGGYNEQFF
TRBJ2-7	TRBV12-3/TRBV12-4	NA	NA	TGTGCCAGCAGTTCTCAGGGAAGTCCGATCGAGCAGTACTTC	CASSSQGSPIEQYF
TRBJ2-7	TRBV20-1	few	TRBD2	TGCAGTGCTTCGAACCCCGGGACTAGACTTGACGAGCAGTACTTC	CSASNPGTRLDEQYF
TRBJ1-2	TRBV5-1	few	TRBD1	TGCGCCAGCAGAGAGACAGGGGCTAACTATGGCTACACCTTC	CASRETGANYGYTF
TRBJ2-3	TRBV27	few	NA	TGTGCCAGCAGTATGAAACAGGGAATCCTGCGCACAGATACGCAGTATTTT	CASSMKQGILRTDTQYF
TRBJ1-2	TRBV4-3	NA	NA	TGCGCCAGCAGCCAGGACCCGGTAGGCTATGGCTACACCTTC	CASSQDPVGYGYTF
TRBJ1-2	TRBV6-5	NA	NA	TGTGCCAGCAGTTACGATGGGGTGGAGGGCTACACCTTC	CASSYDGVEGYTF
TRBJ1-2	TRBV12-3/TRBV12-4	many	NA	TGTGCTGTTTGGCTAAACTATGGCTACACCTTC	CAVWLNYGYTF
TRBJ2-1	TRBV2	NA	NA	TGTGCCAGCAGTATACAGAGCCCGGGTGAGCAGTTCTTC	CASSIQSPGEQFF
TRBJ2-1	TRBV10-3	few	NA	TGTGCCATCACTAGGGCGGGGCTCAAGGATAATGAGCAGTTCTTC	CAITRAGLKDNEQFF
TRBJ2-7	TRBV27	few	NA	TGTGCCAGCAGTCCTAGGGGCGGATACTACGAGCAGTACTTC	CASSPRGGYYEQYF
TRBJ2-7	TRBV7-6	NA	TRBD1	TGTGCCAGCAGTCAAGACAGGGGAGGTAGGCAGTACTTC	CASSQDRGGRQYF
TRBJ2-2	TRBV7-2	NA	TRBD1	TGTGCCAGCAGCGACAGGACAGGGGGCACCGGGGAGCTGTTTTTT	CASSDRTGGTGELFF
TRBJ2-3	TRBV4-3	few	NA	TGCGCCAGCAGCCAAGACCCACTGCAGATGTTGAGGTATTTT	CASSQDPLQMLRYF
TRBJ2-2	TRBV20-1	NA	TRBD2	TGCAGTGCTAGAGACCCGACTAGCAGTCCCGGGGAGCTGTTTTTT	CSARDPTSSPGELFF
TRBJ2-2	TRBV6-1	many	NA	TGTGCCAGCAGGCAGTATGGGGGTACCGGGGAGCTGTTTTTT	CASRQYGGTGELFF
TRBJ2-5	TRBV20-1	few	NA	TGCAGTGCTAGAGATATTTACACTCTTCAAGAGACCCAGTACTTC	CSARDIYTLQETQYF
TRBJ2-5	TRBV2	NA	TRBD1	TGTGCCAGCAGTGAAGCGCCCACAGGGGGCGCGGAGACCCAGTACTTC	CASSEAPTGGAETQYF
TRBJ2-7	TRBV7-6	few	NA	TGTGCCAGCAGCTTAGGGAGCGTGGGGGAGCAGTACTTC	CASSLGSVGEQYF
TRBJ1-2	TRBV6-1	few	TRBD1	TGTGCCATCGGCCCCCGGACAGGGACAAGTGGCTACACCTTC	CAIGPRTGTSGYTF
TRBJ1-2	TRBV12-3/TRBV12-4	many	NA	TGTGCCATAACAGAGGGTTCTGGCTACACCTTC	CAITEGSGYTF
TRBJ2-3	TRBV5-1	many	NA	TGCGCCAGCAGCTTGGTCGGCAGCACAGATACGCAGTATTTT	CASSLVGSTDTQYF
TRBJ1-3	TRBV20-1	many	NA	TGCAGTGCTAGAGTGGGGACTGGAAACACCATATATTTT	CSARVGTGNTIYF